Listed below are T cell receptor beta chains from one sample, sequenced in a study of metastatic and nonmetastatic thyroid tumors. TCRdb re-called the PCR reads through MiXCR. This sample has approximately 90,000 clones, with 9.5% to 15% found just once. Sequences were obtained from blood. All receptors derive from a female donor with papillary thyroid cancer or a benign thyroid nodule (not recorded which). Some clones in this sample may be carry-over from other donors' samples. Each CDR3 is given with its conserved first and last residue. The D gene is left open where the match is weak. The size entry is marked missing in some rows and otherwise reads once, few, many or a size class.

d_gene | j_gene | abundance | v_gene | CDR3aa | CDR3nt
TRBD2 | TRBJ2-1 | many | TRBV6-1 | CASRPRRTSGITEQFF | TGTGCCAGCAGGCCTCGTAGGACTAGCGGGATCACTGAGCAGTTCTTC
. | TRBJ1-3 | many | TRBV6-1 | CASSSPGNTIYF | TGTGCCAGCAGTTCCCCCGGAAACACCATATATTTT
TRBD2 | TRBJ2-2 | once | TRBV5-1 | CASSYSGRASTGELFF | TGCGCCAGCAGCTATAGCGGGAGGGCCAGCACCGGGGAGCTGTTTTTT
. | TRBJ1-3 | many | TRBV28 | CASSLPAGSSGNTIYF | TGTGCCAGCAGTTTACCAGCAGGGAGCTCTGGAAACACCATATATTTT
. | TRBJ2-6 | many | TRBV10-3 | CAISEGGRGYSGANVLTF | TGTGCCATCAGTGAGGGGGGACGGGGCTACTCTGGGGCCAACGTCCTGACTTTC
TRBD1 | TRBJ2-3 | many | TRBV6-1 | CASSPQTGRGTDTQYF | TGTGCCAGCAGTCCCCAGACAGGGAGAGGTACAGATACGCAGTATTTT
. | TRBJ1-1 | many | TRBV6-1 | CASHSGDGRITEAFF | TGTGCCAGTCATAGTGGAGACGGGAGGATCACTGAAGCTTTCTTT
TRBD2 | TRBJ2-3 | . | TRBV9 | CASSVGILAGGADTHYF | TGTGCCAGCAGCGTAGGAATCCTAGCGGGAGGCGCAGATACTCATTATTTT
TRBD1 | TRBJ2-1 | many | TRBV19 | CASRGPGQGINEQFF | TGTGCCAGTAGGGGACCGGGACAGGGAATCAATGAGCAGTTCTTC
. | TRBJ2-1 | many | TRBV7-9 | CASSLSGSQYNEQFF | TGTGCCAGCAGCTTAAGTGGGAGCCAATACAATGAGCAGTTCTTC
TRBD1 | TRBJ2-1 | few | TRBV27 | CASSYHGTGGERGQFF | TGTGCCAGCAGTTACCACGGGACAGGGGGGGAGCGGGGGCAGTTCTTC
. | TRBJ2-1 | many | TRBV3-1 | CASSQEGQSEQFF | TGTGCCAGCAGCCAAGAAGGGCAGTCCGAGCAGTTCTTC
. | TRBJ1-5 | many | TRBV6-5 | CASSYSLGLPYQPQHF | TGTGCCAGCAGTTACTCCCTGGGGCTTCCTTATCAGCCCCAGCATTTT
. | TRBJ2-3 | many | TRBV11-1 | CASSLEDAASTDTQYF | TGTGCCAGCAGCTTGGAGGACGCCGCTAGCACAGATACGCAGTATTTT
. | TRBJ1-2 | many | TRBV6-1 | CASAVGQGYGYTF | TGTGCCAGCGCGGTCGGGCAGGGCTATGGCTACACCTTC
. | TRBJ2-3 | many | TRBV20-1 | CSAPALRHGGTGTQYF | TGCAGTGCTCCCGCACTCCGACATGGGGGCACAGGTACGCAGTATTTT
TRBD1 | TRBJ2-7 | many | TRBV20-1 | CSAPTGGLTFEQYF | TGCAGTGCTCCTACAGGGGGTCTTACTTTCGAGCAGTACTTC
TRBD1 | TRBJ2-1 | . | TRBV20-1 | CSAREPGYRGNEQFF | TGCAGTGCTAGAGAACCGGGATACAGGGGCAATGAGCAGTTCTTC
TRBD1 | TRBJ2-7 | many | TRBV3-1 | CASSQDFGTGSHEQYF | TGTGCCAGCAGCCAAGATTTCGGGACAGGGAGCCACGAGCAGTACTTC
TRBD1 | TRBJ1-1 | many | TRBV6-1 | CASRNTGTGNTEAFF | TGTGCCAGCAGGAATACCGGGACAGGGAACACTGAAGCTTTCTTT
. | TRBJ2-2 | many | TRBV14 | CASSQFLLTGELFF | TGTGCCAGCAGCCAATTTCTGCTCACCGGGGAGCTGTTTTTT
. | TRBJ1-4 | . | TRBV7-2 | CASSLGWEGGDEKLFF | TGTGCCAGCAGCTTGGGTTGGGAAGGAGGAGATGAAAAACTGTTTTTT
. | TRBJ2-7 | . | TRBV27 | CASSENRDYYEQYF | TGTGCCAGCAGCGAAAACAGGGACTACTACGAGCAGTACTTC
TRBD1 | TRBJ2-1 | many | TRBV6-1 | CASSRQGTYNEQFF | TGTGCCAGCAGTAGACAGGGAACCTACAATGAGCAGTTCTTC
. | TRBJ1-5 | many | TRBV6-1 | CASSETNRNQPQHF | TGTGCCAGCAGTGAGACCAATCGTAATCAGCCCCAGCATTTT
. | TRBJ2-6 | many | TRBV9 | CASSAGTPSSGANVLTF | TGTGCCAGCAGTGCGGGGACACCGAGCTCTGGGGCCAACGTCCTGACTTTC
. | TRBJ2-2 | many | TRBV19 | CASRVPGGTGELFF | TGTGCCAGTAGGGTACCCGGCGGGACCGGGGAGCTGTTTTTT
. | TRBJ2-5 | many | TRBV28 | CASSLRLGGLEETQYF | TGTGCCAGCAGTTTACGACTAGGAGGGTTAGAAGAGACCCAGTACTTC
TRBD2 | TRBJ2-4 | many | TRBV28 | CASSFVDSGRASIQYF | TGTGCCAGCAGTTTCGTTGATAGCGGGAGGGCGAGCATTCAGTACTTC
. | TRBJ2-2 | . | TRBV28 | CASSFRGSRELFF | TGTGCCAGCAGTTTCCGGGGATCCAGGGAGCTGTTTTTT
. | TRBJ2-2 | many | TRBV6-2/TRBV6-3 | CASSLGRRTGELFF | TGTGCCAGCAGCCTTGGGAGGCGGACCGGGGAGCTGTTTTTT
. | TRBJ2-1 | many | TRBV27 | CASQGGGLYNEQFF | TGTGCCAGCCAAGGGGGGGGATTGTACAATGAGCAGTTCTTC
TRBD1 | TRBJ1-3 | many | TRBV9 | CASSVSLDRESVGNTIYF | TGTGCCAGCAGCGTTTCCTTAGACAGGGAATCGGTCGGAAACACCATATATTTT
TRBD1 | TRBJ1-1 | many | TRBV9 | CASSATGGIGEGTEAFF | TGTGCCAGCAGCGCGACAGGGGGCATAGGAGAGGGAACTGAAGCTTTCTTT
. | TRBJ2-7 | many | TRBV6-2/TRBV6-3 | CASSFTDLSYEQYF | TGTGCCAGCAGTTTTACCGACCTCTCCTACGAGCAGTACTTC
. | TRBJ1-2 | many | TRBV20-1 | CSARSGGYGYTF | TGCAGTGCTAGGTCGGGGGGATACGGCTACACCTTC
TRBD2 | TRBJ2-7 | many | TRBV7-2 | CASRTWGGSDEQYF | TGTGCCAGCAGGACGTGGGGCGGGAGTGACGAGCAGTACTTC
. | TRBJ2-3 | many | TRBV28 | CASSLSNVVGDTQYF | TGTGCCAGCAGTTTATCAAATGTTGTGGGAGATACGCAGTATTTT
. | TRBJ1-6 | many | TRBV28 | CASSLVMGVGNSPLHF | TGTGCCAGCAGTTTAGTCATGGGTGTCGGAAATTCACCCCTCCACTTT
TRBD2 | TRBJ2-1 | many | TRBV27 | CASSFQTSGDNEQFF | TGTGCCAGCAGTTTTCAGACTAGCGGAGACAATGAGCAGTTCTTC
. | TRBJ2-2 | few | TRBV30 | CALTEANTGELFF | TGTGCCTTGACGGAGGCGAACACCGGGGAGCTGTTTTTT